A single T cell receptor beta chain is shown here with its context. What it binds is not known. The V gene's germline CDR1 is SGHTA and CDR2 FQGNSA. V lost 5 bases to trimming and J lost 8 bases; unmatched junction nucleotides: 14. This CDR3 has 16 residues. As to time point: baseline pretreatment blood. The treatment here: 15 Gy SBRT to primary tumor, nephrectomy 4 weeks later. Serial blood draws occurred at baseline and 2 and 4 weeks post-SBRT. This specimen belongs to a study of radiation and T cells in renal cell carcinoma. Study-level information: Nephrectomy followed 15 Gy stereotactic body radiation by 4 weeks. Study findings and constraints: Baseline intratumoral clonotype presence is unknown without pretreatment biopsies.

Profiling relied on immunoSEQ multiplex PCR, and the TCRdb table lists in-frame clones only, not all of them. The sample carries 150,000 or so clones, 88% recorded once. This clonotype was sampled from a woman aged 70-85 years with renal cell carcinoma. This sequence joins TRBV7-2 and TRBJ1-4, with 7 bases identical to TRBD1. The specimen was blood, collected from a patient whose treatment included radiotherapy and nephrectomy. CDR3 region: CASSPSVDRVAEKLFF. CDR3 sequence (DNA): TGTGCCAGCAGCCCGAGTGTTGACAGGGTGGCAGAAAAACTGTTTTTT.